This note documents a single T cell receptor beta chain sequence. The antigen remains undetermined. TCRdb passed the 5' RACE reads through MiXCR, listing each CDR3 protein once. The sample holds approximately 190,000 distinct CDR3 sequences; about 16% are singletons and the top ten take less than 45%. The record originates from a study of identical twins. The ends were cut back, 4 bases at V and 0 bases at J, with 7 bases in the middle. The V gene's germline CDR1 is MNHEY and CDR2 SMNVEV (reference sequence). The CDR3 has 14 residues. General study results and limits: When twins shared out-of-frame alpha sequences, those sequences had excess low generation probability.

These data also formed part of another study, on T cells expressing NK-cell markers.

The clonotype originates from a woman aged 18 to 35 in good health. The chain couples TRBV27 to TRBJ2-1; no clear D. The sequenced material came from CD8+ T cells sorted from blood. The CDR3 DNA is TGTGCCAGCAGTTACCAAACCTCCTACAATGAGCAGTTCTTC. This gives the protein CASSYQTSYNEQFF.